The 7 T cell receptor beta chains below all came from one sample that was sequenced in a study of human T cells and chemical hapten exposure. TCRdb reanalysed the RACE reads using MiXCR and keeps one entry per CDR3 protein. The sample consists of about 190,000 distinct CDR3 sequences, around a quarter of them appearing once. This sample's time point: patch test 3, about 24 weeks after DPC sensitization. Treatment reported: therapeutic diphenylcyclopropenone sensitization with weekly scalp DPC. Sample: whole blood, taken in connection with sensitization to the hapten diphenylcyclopropenone (DPC). These receptors came from a woman between 40 and 50 years old with alopecia areata. Some clones in this sample may be carry-over from other donors' samples.

CDR3: CASTGGDRTQYF. The CDR3, as DNA: TGTGCCAGCACCGGGGGGGATAGGACCCAGTACTTC. This chain connects TRBV27 to TRBJ2-5, with 8 bases that match TRBD2. The CDR3 runs to 12 residues. V trimming: 7 bases; J trimming: 7 bases; junction bases outside the gene matches: 5. Germline V lookup: CDR1 MNHEY, CDR2 SMNVEV (reference sequence).

The rearrangement links TRBV6-2 or TRBV6-3 to TRBJ2-2; a possible D gene is TRBD2 (5 bases). V lost 6 bases, J lost 6 bases, and 17 bases lay in between. Germline V gives CDR1 MNHEY, CDR2 SVGEGT. CDR3 size: 15 residues. Here the CDR3 reads CASRPGSTRAGELFF. CDR3 in DNA: TGTGCCAGCAGACCCGGCAGCACGAGGGCCGGGGAGCTGTTTTTT.

The rearrangement links TRBV12-3 or TRBV12-4 to TRBJ1-4; D perhaps matches TRBD1 (6 bases). This CDR3 comprises 13 residues. The germline V and J ends were trimmed by 5 bases and 5 bases, with 9 bases remaining between them. CDR3 sequence reads: CASSQGRNEKLFF. CDR3 in DNA: TGTGCCAGCAGTCAGGGGAGGAATGAAAAACTGTTTTTT.

In this sample, this clonotype turned up a few times. The chain recombines TRBV20-1 with TRBJ2-3; unclear D gene. The V gene lost 1 base and the J gene lost 1 base, with 6 bases spanning the gap. CDR3 length: 13 amino acids. From germline, CDR1 is DFQATT and CDR2 SNEGSKA (reference sequence). The CDR3 DNA reads TGCAGTGCTAGAGGCCCAGGCACAGATACGCAGTATTTT. Translated, it gives CSARGPGTDTQYF.

V is TRBV19 and J is TRBJ2-2; D not resolved. V gave up 7 bases and J gave up 6 bases, with 12 bases separating them. In germline, CDR1 is LNHDA, CDR2 SQIVND (reference sequence). This CDR3 has 13 residues. This CDR3 is CASNIASPGELFF. CDR3 DNA sequence: TGTGCCAGTAATATCGCGTCACCCGGGGAGCTGTTTTTT.

The J gene is TRBJ2-3, the V gene TRBV7-2, with 13 bases matching TRBD2. V trimming: 5 bases; J trimming: 8 bases; junction bases outside the gene matches: 7. CDR3 length equals 15 residues. The germline V gene encodes CDR1 SGHTA and CDR2 FQGNSA. The DNA for the CDR3 is TGTGCCAGCAGCGCCGGACTAGCGGGGGAGGGTACGCAGTATTTT. Translated, it gives CASSAGLAGEGTQYF.

The rearrangement links TRBV12-3 or TRBV12-4 to TRBJ1-6; D is unresolved. Trimming took off 0 bases at V and 4 bases at J, with 4 bases between the two ends. There are 14 residues in the CDR3. The CDR3 DNA is TGTGCCAGCAGTTTAGCAACATATAATTCACCCCTCCACTTT. Residues: CASSLATYNSPLHF.